This T cell receptor (beta chain) emerged from a study of shared clonotypes between healthy human individuals. The test was conducted at deep level. This table comes from immunoSEQ multiplex PCR, and its TCRdb copy is limited to in-frame clones, with some not included. Among approximately 400,000 clones listed, around 96% were seen once. The clonotype was recovered from a man aged 25-45 years in good health. The sequenced material came from memory CD8+ T cells sorted from blood. The subset denotes: CD45RO+ cells pooled with CCR7-negative TemRA cells.

The CDR3: CASSLMASDDEQYF. CDR3 coding DNA: TGTGCCAGCAGCTTGATGGCTAGCGACGACGAGCAGTACTTC. This sequence joins TRBV11-2 and TRBJ2-7; a possible D gene is TRBD2 (6 bases). Trimming pared 3 bases from V and 5 bases from J, leaving 14 bases between. CDR1 SGHAT and CDR2 FQNNGV come from the germline V gene. The CDR3 runs 14 residues.